This T cell receptor (beta chain) was sequenced during a study of cytomegalovirus exposure and HLA in healthy donors. As for the donors, each was a healthy bone marrow donor. V lost 4 bases and J 8 bases, leaving 14 bases between the germline ends. CDR3 length: 14 residues. The germline gives CDR1 LNHDA, CDR2 SQIVND (reference sequence). Use of 60 Vbeta and 13 Jbeta primers characterized the PCR. Clones were read by immunoSEQ multiplex PCR, and TCRdb kept only the in-frame ones, dropping some. The sample table includes 150,000 or so clones. V usage is TRBV19 and J usage is TRBJ1-4, with a weak D call TRBD1 (6 bases). The TCR was taken from a woman aged 55-69 years in good health and CMV-seronegative. Sequencing was done on a sample of PBMCs. Written as DNA, the CDR3 is TGTGCCAGTAGTACCCAGGGGAGAGGCGAAAAACTGTTTTTT. Amino acids: CASSTQGRGEKLFF.